The 20 T cell receptor beta chains reported below all come from one sample, sequenced in a study of blood T cell repertoires in COVID-19. The protocol was immunoSEQ multiplex PCR, while the TCRdb copy is restricted to in-frame clones and leaves out a portion. The profile shows under 200,000 clones, approximately 80% of them singletons. Sequencing was performed on PBMCs or T cells enriched from blood (not recorded which). Receptor source: a man aged 45 to 65 who had recovered from COVID-19.

The chain couples TRBV6-1 to TRBJ1-5; D uncertain. The germline V gene encodes CDR1 MNHNS and CDR2 SASEGT. CDR3 size: 14 residues. V lost 2 bases to trimming and J lost 5 bases, with 10 bases between them. CDR3 in amino acids: CASSERGGDQPQHF. The CDR3 bases are TGTGCCAGCAGTGAAAGAGGCGGGGATCAGCCCCAGCATTTT.

The V and J genes are TRBV5-4 and TRBJ1-6; a weak D match, TRBD1 (5 bases). This CDR3 comprises 15 residues. Germline V gives CDR1 SGHNT, CDR2 YYREEE (reference sequence). V shed 0 bases and J shed 9 bases, with 13 bases lying between them. DNA for the CDR3: TGTGCCAGCAGCTTGGCGGGCAGGAGGGGTTCACCCCTCCACTTT. Translated, it gives CASSLAGRRGSPLHF.

The chain uses TRBV6-1 and TRBJ1-2; 10 nucleotides line up with TRBD1. J was trimmed by 1 base and V by 4 bases; bases with no gene match: 9. CDR1 is MNHNS, CDR2 SASEGT, per germline. The CDR3 covers 17 residues. CDR3 DNA: TGTGCCAGCAGTGGTCCCGGGACAGGGGTCGATAACTATGGCTACACCTTC. As protein: CASSGPGTGVDNYGYTF.

Of note for this clone: An end of the junction differs from the germline gene, which may be a read error. V is TRBV3-1 (or the pseudogene TRBV3-2) and J is TRBJ2-4; weak D call: TRBD2 (6 bases). CDR3 length: 12 residues. Germline CDR1 and CDR2: LGHDT and YNNKEL (reference sequence). The CDR3 DNA sequence: TGTGCCAGCAGCCAAGACGTAGGGACTTTGAGCTTC. Translating it yields CASSQDVGTLSF.

The J gene is TRBJ2-1, the V gene TRBV2, with TRBD2 matching 13 bases. This CDR3 contains 15 residues. Germline-derived CDR1 and CDR2 are SNHLY and FYNNEI. Trimming cost V 7 bases and J 9 bases; bases outside gene matches: 9. The CDR3 DNA reads as TGTGCCAGCACGCCACTAGCGGGGGGGCCTGCTGAGCAGTTCTTC. It specifies CASTPLAGGPAEQFF.

This chain joins TRBV5-4 and TRBJ1-2; D gene ambiguous. Germline-derived CDR1 and CDR2 are SGHNT and YYREEE (reference sequence). V lost 0 bases, J lost 3 bases, and 9 bases lay in between. This CDR3 contains 14 residues. The CDR3 loop is CASSLDWTDYGYTF. In nucleotides, the CDR3 is TGTGCCAGCAGCTTGGACTGGACTGACTATGGCTACACCTTC.

The gene calls are TRBV5-1 and TRBJ1-4; 7 nucleotides match TRBD1. CDR1 and CDR2 (germline): SGHRS, YFSETQ. The CDR3 covers 13 residues. V shed 4 bases, J shed 9 bases, and the junction held 6 bases outside the gene matches. The CDR3 reads CASSVSTGKKLFF. The CDR3 region has the DNA TGCGCCAGCAGCGTCTCGACAGGGAAAAAACTGTTTTTT.

The rearrangement joins TRBV20-1 to TRBJ2-7; possibly TRBD1 for D (6 bases). Germline assignment: CDR1 DFQATT and CDR2 SNEGSKA (reference sequence). With 3 bases removed from V and 7 bases from J, the gap between germline ends came to 16 bases. This CDR3 is 13 amino acids long. The CDR3 DNA reads as TGCAGTGCTAGTGCGTCAGGGGCTTGGGAGCAGTACTTC. Amino acids: CSASASGAWEQYF.

This chain links TRBV5-1 with TRBJ2-7; D unclear. This CDR3 region has 15 residues. Trimming pared 3 bases from V and 6 bases from J, leaving 19 bases between. Germline V CDR1 and CDR2: SGHRS, YFSETQ. The CDR3 loop is CASSSPGRSTVEQYF. In nucleotides, the CDR3 is TGCGCCAGCAGCTCCCCAGGCAGGTCCACCGTCGAGCAGTACTTC. Based on the CDR3 plus reference TRBV5-1 and TRBJ2-7, the full variable domain is KAGVTQTPRYLIKTRGQQVTLSCSPISGHRSVSWYQQTPGQGLQFLFEYFSETQRNKGNFPGRFSGRQFSNSRSEMNVSTLELGDSALYLCASSSPGRSTVEQYFGPGTRLTVT.

The V gene is TRBV23-1, the J gene TRBJ2-1, with a possible D match to TRBD2 (6 bases). TRBV23-1 is assigned to the ORF class and has an uncertain function. Deletions cut 3 bases from V and 10 bases from J, with 22 bases between. The CDR3 totals 16 residues. CDR3 bases: TGCGCCAGCAGTCAGGAGGGCGGGACGGCGGACGGGGAGCAGTTCTTC. Its translation: CASSQEGGTADGEQFF.

In this sample, this clone turned up many times. The chain joins TRBV3-1 (or the pseudogene TRBV3-2) to TRBJ2-7; maybe TRBD1 (7 bases). Germline loops: CDR1 LGHDT, CDR2 YNNKEL (reference sequence). This CDR3 region has 14 residues. Trimming shortened V by 4 bases and J by 3 bases, and 13 bases separated the two germline ends. The CDR3 nucleotides are TGTGCCAGCAGCCTGACAGGGAGGTACTACGAGCAGTACTTC. It encodes CASSLTGRYYEQYF.

The V and J genes are TRBV13 and TRBJ1-2; 8 bases line up with TRBD1. The length of the CDR3 is 14 residues. V dropped 1 base and J dropped 4; count of bases not matched to a gene: 2. Germline lookup yields CDR1 PRHDT and CDR2 FYEKMQ (reference sequence). The CDR3 sequence: CASSLADRGYGYTF. The DNA of the CDR3 is TGTGCCAGCAGCTTAGCCGACAGGGGCTATGGCTACACCTTC.

Of note for this clone: Other DNA sequences in the sample encode the same CDR3. CDR3 loop: CASSPYNQPQHF. CDR3 nucleotides: TGTGCCAGCAGTCCCTACAATCAGCCCCAGCATTTT. The J gene is TRBJ1-5, the V gene TRBV12-3 or TRBV12-4; D is undetermined. Deletions cut 5 bases from V and 3 bases from J, with 5 bases between. The CDR3 is 12 amino acids.

The V and J genes are TRBV2 and TRBJ1-2; D not resolved. CDR1 and CDR2 from the germline V gene are SNHLY and FYNNEI. Trimming removed 4 bases at V and 8 bases at J, with 8 bases between. The CDR3 covers 11 residues. As DNA, the CDR3 is TGTGCCAGCAGTGTTGCGGGAGGCTACACCTTC. Translated, it gives CASSVAGGYTF.

This clone was observed a handful of times. This chain uses TRBV21-1 with TRBJ1-5. TRBV21-1 has pseudogene status. There are 17 residues in the CDR3. The CDR3 is CASSKGFGRDSDQPQHF. CDR3 DNA sequence: TGTGCCAGCAGCAAAGGTTTTGGCAGGGACTCCGATCAGCCCCAGCATTTT.

This clone was counted a few times. V gene TRBV19 combines with J gene TRBJ1-3; D call uncertain. The length of the CDR3 is 12 residues. In germline, CDR1 is LNHDA, CDR2 SQIVND (reference sequence). Trimming left V 5 bases short and J 4 bases short, with 6 bases between. The CDR3, as DNA: TGTGCCAGTAGTCCTAGCGGAAACACCATATATTTT. Protein product: CASSPSGNTIYF.

This clone was seen ten or more times. The chain employs TRBV3-1 (or the pseudogene TRBV3-2) and TRBJ2-3, with D perhaps matching TRBD1 (5 bases). The CDR3 runs to 15 residues. The germline CDR1 and CDR2 sequences are LGHDT and YNNKEL (reference sequence). Trimming took off 4 bases at V and 4 bases at J, with 15 bases between the two ends. CDR3 loop: CASSLSKGRPDTQYF. The CDR3 DNA is TGTGCCAGCAGCCTCTCGAAGGGGCGCCCAGATACGCAGTATTTT.

This clone was observed a handful of times. The chain employs TRBV23-1 and TRBJ2-5, with D maybe TRBD2 (6 bases). Being an ORF, TRBV23-1 has a function that is uncertain. The V end was cut by 10 bases, the J end by 3 bases, with 15 bases between. The CDR3 loop spans 13 amino acids. The CDR3 reads CAIPGLQKETQYF. The CDR3 DNA sequence: TGCGCCATCCCGGGACTGCAAAAAGAGACCCAGTACTTC.

The chain has TRBV5-1 and TRBJ1-4, with TRBD1 as a possible D gene (5 bases). V was cut by 0 bases and J by 8 bases, with 11 bases left in between. Germline V lookup: CDR1 SGHRS, CDR2 YFSETQ. CDR3 length: 14 amino acids. The CDR3 loop is CASSLAGREEKLFF. The CDR3 region has the DNA TGCGCCAGCAGCTTGGCAGGGAGGGAGGAAAAACTGTTTTTT.

The chain couples TRBV5-1 to TRBJ2-6, with 8 bases identical to TRBD2. Looked up from germline, CDR1 is SGHRS and CDR2 is YFSETQ. This CDR3 contains 19 residues. Trimming took 4 bases from V and 2 from J; bases not matched to a gene: 14. The CDR3 region is CASSRSPRGAGTGANVLTF. DNA for the CDR3: TGCGCCAGCAGCAGGTCACCGCGGGGGGCTGGAACTGGGGCCAACGTCCTGACTTTC.